The 5 T cell receptor beta chains below come from one sample, sequenced in a study of CD8+ T cells in alopecia areata. Extraction of RNA preceded its reverse transcription into cDNA, which served as the sequencing template. Sequencing was performed with immunoSEQ multiplex PCR; in TCRdb, only in-frame clones are kept and a portion is missing. The sample includes 200,000 to 250,000 clones, 64% of them seen just once. Regarding treatment: oral pan-JAK inhibitor, 5-10 mg twice daily. Sample: CD4+ T cells sorted from blood, taken at week 4, from a patient treated with tofacitinib. Every receptor here comes from a human donor with alopecia areata.

The chain joins TRBV9 to TRBJ2-2; 12 nucleotides align to TRBD2. This CDR3 has 17 residues. The germline V gene encodes CDR1 SGDLS and CDR2 YYNGEE. After removal of 4 bases from V and 5 bases from J, the junction contained 9 bases not matched to a gene. CDR3 nucleotide sequence: TGTGCCAGCAGCCCACACCGGACTAGCGGGGTGACCGGGGAGCTGTTTTTT. It encodes CASSPHRTSGVTGELFF.

The chain carries TRBV13 and TRBJ1-6; D not certain. Germline V lookup: CDR1 PRHDT, CDR2 FYEKMQ (reference sequence). Trimming took off 5 bases at V and 5 bases at J, with 1 base between the two ends. This CDR3 has 11 amino acids. The CDR3: CASSNNSPLHF. CDR3 DNA sequence: TGTGCCAGCAGCAATAATTCACCCCTCCACTTT.

This clone was observed a handful of times. The chain has TRBV5-6 and TRBJ2-7; D not certain. The CDR3 loop spans 13 amino acids. The germline V and J ends were trimmed by 4 bases and 2 bases, with 10 bases remaining between them. Germline V gene sequence: CDR1 SGHDT, CDR2 YYEEEE. The CDR3 here is CASSKGPPYEQYF. DNA of the CDR3: TGTGCCAGCAGCAAGGGTCCCCCCTACGAGCAGTACTTC.

Comment on this clone: At one end the junction does not follow the germline gene, possibly because of a read error. The chain uses TRBV7-2 and TRBJ2-7; D tentatively reads TRBD1 or TRBD2 (5 bases each). Germline CDR1 and CDR2: SGHTA and FQGNSA. The CDR3 is made up of 12 amino acids. CDR3 coding DNA: TGTGCCAGCAGCTTAATGAGGGACGGGTTCGACTTC. Translating it yields CASSLMRDGFDF.

This clone was seen only a few times. This chain links TRBV11-2 with TRBJ2-7; the match to TRBD1 covers 7 bases. This CDR3 contains 16 residues. The V gene's germline CDR1 is SGHAT and CDR2 FQNNGV. Trimming removed 5 bases from V and 2 bases from J; junction bases left unmatched: 12. The CDR3 protein is CASSPRLGQTTYEQYF. In DNA form, the CDR3 reads TGTGCCAGCAGCCCGAGGTTGGGACAGACAACCTACGAGCAGTACTTC.